This entry describes one T cell receptor (beta chain). Its antigen is currently unknown. The data belong to a study of CD8+ T cells in alopecia areata. Study context: Once tofacitinib had been taken for 6 to 18 months, 6 months off drug followed.

CDR3 length: 12 residues. The V gene's germline CDR1 is SGHTA and CDR2 FQGTGA. V was clipped by 6 bases and J by 8 bases, with 11 bases between them. Treatment of the sample: oral pan-JAK inhibitor, 5-10 mg twice daily. In each case, RNA was isolated and then reverse transcribed into cDNA as the sequencing template. The method was immunoSEQ multiplex PCR; TCRdb's version includes in-frame clones alone and lacks a portion of them. The sample includes about 94,000 clones, just over 70% of them seen just once. Whole-study findings and limits: Normal scalp had lower clonality than lesional scalp, with alopecia totalis/universalis lesions showing this most strongly.

Sequenced here: CD8+ T cells sorted from blood, sampled at week 44, from a patient treated with tofacitinib. This clonotype was obtained from a human donor with alopecia areata. V usage is TRBV7-3 and J usage is TRBJ2-1, with TRBD1 as a possible D gene (5 bases). The CDR3: CASSPGHDEQFF. DNA of the CDR3: TGTGCCAGCAGTCCCGGACACGATGAGCAGTTCTTC.